The 30 T cell receptor beta chains below all came from one sample that was sequenced in a study of beta chain features in type 1 diabetes. Expressed TCRB transcripts were sequenced because the isolated RNA had all been reverse transcribed beforehand. TCRdb keeps only in-frame clones here, not all; method: immunoSEQ multiplex PCR. The sample yields around 250,000 clones, 24% seen once. Points from the study as a whole: All four CD4+ subsets of Type 1 diabetes patients contained TCRB CDR3s that were moderately but significantly shorter.

The antigens these receptors bind are not known. Sequencing was performed on naive CD4+ T cells from blood. These receptor sequences come from a woman in her twenties or thirties with type 1 diabetes.

This clone showed up just a few times. The rearrangement joins TRBV30 to TRBJ2-1, with 7 bases lining up with TRBD2. V gave up 2 bases and J gave up 6 bases; unmatched junction bases: 4. Germline V gene data show CDR1 as GTSNPN and CDR2 as SVGIG (reference sequence). The length of the CDR3 is 13 residues. The CDR3 reads CAWSPTSVNEQFF. The CDR3 DNA reads as TGTGCCTGGAGTCCAACTAGCGTCAATGAGCAGTTCTTC.

This sequence joins TRBV5-4 and TRBJ1-1; 7 bases align to TRBD1. The length of the CDR3 is 14 residues. Trimming took 4 bases from V and 2 from J; bases not matched to a gene: 5. Per germline, CDR1 SGHNT and CDR2 YYREEE (reference sequence). This CDR3 reads CASSAGQRNTEAFF. DNA for the CDR3: TGTGCCAGCAGCGCGGGACAGAGAAACACTGAAGCTTTCTTT.

J is TRBJ2-3 and V is TRBV30; D gene uncertain. Per germline, CDR1 GTSNPN and CDR2 SVGIG (reference sequence). The CDR3 consists of 11 residues. The V end was cut by 5 bases, the J end by 9 bases, with 12 bases between. The CDR3 loop is CAWLTQLTQYF. The DNA for the CDR3 is TGTGCCTGGTTGACTCAGCTCACGCAGTATTTT.

This clone has only a few counts. This chain connects TRBV9 to TRBJ2-7, with TRBD2 identical over 9 bases. Looked up from germline, CDR1 is SGDLS and CDR2 is YYNGEE. CDR3 size: 16 residues. With V trimmed by 1 base and J by 6 bases, 11 bases remained unmatched. The CDR3 DNA follows: TGTGCCAGCAGCGTACAGTCCGGGACTAGCATACTCGAGCAGTACTTC. Its protein is CASSVQSGTSILEQYF.

The chain carries TRBV7-3 and TRBJ1-2; a possible D gene is TRBD1 (6 bases). The CDR3 extends over 13 amino acids. Deletions cut 4 bases from V and 8 bases from J, with 14 bases between. The V gene's germline CDR1 is SGHTA and CDR2 FQGTGA. The CDR3 DNA follows: TGTGCCAGCAGCTCGGAACAGGGTTACGGCTACACCTTC. Translated: CASSSEQGYGYTF. The whole variable domain, remainder taken from reference TRBV7-3 and TRBJ1-2, is GAGVSQTPSNKVTEKGKYVELRCDPISGHTALYWYRQSLGQGPEFLIYFQGTGAADDSGLPNDRFFAVRPEGSVSTLKIQRTERGDSAVYLCASSSEQGYGYTFGSGTRLTVV.

The rearrangement uses TRBV5-1 and TRBJ1-2; 8 bases are shared with TRBD1. The V and J ends lost 7 bases and 14 bases, in that order; junction bases with no gene match: 16. The CDR3 covers 13 residues. CDR1 and CDR2 from the germline V gene are SGHRS and YFSETQ. The DNA of the CDR3 is TGCGCCAGCGGGCCGGGACAGGAACGAGGTGGTACCTTC. Amino acids: CASGPGQERGGTF.

This chain links TRBV5-4 with TRBJ2-7; a possible D gene is TRBD1 (6 bases). V was shortened by 4 bases and J by 7 bases, with 15 bases between the two germline ends. The CDR3 spans 13 residues. CDR1 SGHNT and CDR2 YYREEE come from the germline V gene (reference sequence). The CDR3 DNA reads TGTGCCAGCAGCCCCCCCGGGACACGGGAGCAGTACTTC. This codes for CASSPPGTREQYF.

This clone was observed a handful of times. The rearrangement links TRBV7-8 to TRBJ2-6, with TRBD2 matching 10 bases. The CDR3 has 19 residues. In germline, CDR1 is SGHVS, CDR2 FQNEAQ. V was pared by 1 base and J by 0 bases, with 6 bases of the junction left unmatched. The chain's CDR3 is CASSLGYTSGNSGANVLTF. The CDR3 DNA sequence: TGTGCCAGCAGCTTAGGGTATACTAGCGGGAACTCTGGGGCCAACGTCCTGACTTTC. The variable domain in full, with the rest retrieved from reference TRBV7-8 and TRBJ2-6, is GAGVSQSPRYKVAKRGQDVALRCDPISGHVSLFWYQQALGQGPEFLTYFQNEAQLDKSGLPSDRFFAERPEGSVSTLKIQRTQQEDSAVYLCASSLGYTSGNSGANVLTFGAGSRLTVL.

Points on this clone: Other DNA sequences in the sample encode the same CDR3. The chain uses TRBV5-1 and TRBJ2-3, with D possibly being TRBD1 (5 bases). This CDR3 has 13 amino acids. The germline V gene encodes CDR1 SGHRS and CDR2 YFSETQ. V gave up 1 base and J gave up 3 bases, with 6 bases separating them. In nucleotides, the CDR3 is TGCGCCAGCAGCTTGCAGGGTACAGATACGCAGTATTTT. Translation: CASSLQGTDTQYF.

This sequence joins TRBV7-9 and TRBJ1-5; D unclear. In germline, CDR1 is SEHNR, CDR2 FQNEAQ (reference sequence). Deletions cut 3 bases from V and 7 bases from J, with 13 bases between. This CDR3 contains 14 residues. The CDR3 DNA is TGTGCCAGCAGCTTTGGTCAGATAAACCAGCCCCAGCATTTT. It is translated as CASSFGQINQPQHF.

V and J are TRBV6-6 and TRBJ1-1, with D tentatively TRBD1 (6 bases). V lost 7 bases and J lost 4, with 13 bases in between. Germline V gene data show CDR1 as MNHNY and CDR2 as SVGAGI (reference sequence). The CDR3 length is 13 residues. As DNA, the CDR3 is TGTGCCAGCATTCAAGGACAGTCCACTGAAGCTTTCTTT. It encodes CASIQGQSTEAFF.

The chain uses TRBV20-1 and TRBJ2-7; TRBD1 is a possible D gene (5 bases). CDR3 size: 11 residues. The V and J ends lost 6 bases and 8 bases respectively, with 14 bases between them. Germline V gene data show CDR1 as DFQATT and CDR2 as SNEGSKA (reference sequence). This CDR3 reads CSAKGPWKQYF. The CDR3 coding sequence is TGCAGTGCCAAGGGGCCCTGGAAGCAGTACTTC.

The chain couples TRBV15 to TRBJ1-1; no reliable D call. Trimming took off 9 bases at V and 3 bases at J, with 14 bases between the two ends. The CDR3 has 13 residues. Per the germline V gene, CDR1 is LNHNV and CDR2 is YYDKDF (reference sequence). The CDR3 DNA follows: TGTGCCACGTTAGAGTTCTTGGACACTGAAGCTTTCTTT. This sequence encodes CATLEFLDTEAFF.

V usage is TRBV2 and J usage is TRBJ1-1; 7 positions match TRBD1. V lost 6 bases, J lost 5 bases, and 9 bases stayed unmatched. CDR3 length equals 14 residues. CDR1 and CDR2 (germline): SNHLY, FYNNEI. The CDR3, as DNA: TGTGCCAGCAGCGACGGAGGGGGCTGGACTGAAGCTTTCTTT. As protein: CASSDGGGWTEAFF.

V and J are TRBV5-1 and TRBJ2-7; TRBD2 is a possible D gene (6 bases). CDR3 length equals 14 residues. The germline V gene encodes CDR1 SGHRS and CDR2 YFSETQ. Trimming removed 1 base from V and 3 bases from J, with 11 bases in between. The CDR3 nucleotides read TGCGCCAGCAGCTTGCGACTAGGGGACTACGAGCAGTACTTC. This codes for CASSLRLGDYEQYF.

This clone was seen a handful of times. The V call is TRBV9, the J call TRBJ2-7, with a possible D match to TRBD1 (6 bases). The CDR3 spans 13 residues. With 3 bases removed from V and 9 bases from J, the gap between germline ends came to 16 bases. CDR1 is SGDLS and CDR2 is YYNGEE in the germline V gene. The CDR3 DNA is TGTGCCAGCAGCGGCCGACAGGCCCACGCGCAGTACTTC. It specifies CASSGRQAHAQYF.

V and J are TRBV5-6 and TRBJ2-1, with 7 bases aligning to TRBD2. The CDR3 extends over 17 amino acids. Trimming removed 2 bases from V and 0 bases from J; junction bases left unmatched: 8. Germline CDR1 and CDR2: SGHDT and YYEEEE. CDR3 amino acids: CASSFPRLADSYNEQFF. The CDR3 coding sequence is TGTGCCAGCAGCTTTCCCCGGCTAGCGGACTCCTACAATGAGCAGTTCTTC.

The chain carries TRBV19 and TRBJ2-5; D is perhaps TRBD2 (5 bases). This CDR3 has 14 residues. The germline CDR1 and CDR2 sequences are LNHDA and SQIVND (reference sequence). The V gene lost 9 bases and the J gene lost 0 bases, with 14 bases spanning the gap. The CDR3 loop reads CASLDWRDQETQYF. CDR3 nucleotides: TGTGCCAGCCTGGATTGGCGGGACCAAGAGACCCAGTACTTC.

The chain carries TRBV28 and TRBJ2-5; the match to TRBD2 covers 9 bases. V trimming: 3 bases; J trimming: 5 bases; junction bases outside the gene matches: 7. The CDR3 is 15 residues long. Germline assignment: CDR1 MDHEN and CDR2 SYDVKM. Written as DNA, the CDR3 is TGTGCCAGCAGTTTTCGCGGGAGGGCCTGGGAGACCCAGTACTTC. This gives the protein CASSFRGRAWETQYF.

This clone was picked up a small number of times. The chain has TRBV30 and TRBJ2-1, with 13 nucleotides matching TRBD2. Germline trimming cut 2 bases from V and 14 bases from J; bases unmatched to any gene: 6. The CDR3 runs 13 residues. The V gene's germline CDR1 is GTSNPN and CDR2 SVGIG (reference sequence). CDR3 protein: CAWSNTGLAGEFF. CDR3 DNA sequence: TGTGCCTGGAGTAACACCGGACTAGCGGGGGAGTTCTTC.

This clone showed up just a few times. The chain couples TRBV30 to TRBJ2-1; 9 nucleotides line up with TRBD1. V dropped 4 bases and J dropped 4; count of bases not matched to a gene: 5. The CDR3 length is 14 residues. Germline CDR1 GTSNPN, CDR2 SVGIG (reference sequence). CDR3 amino acids: CAWTTGTGYNEQFF. Here the CDR3 DNA reads TGTGCCTGGACGACCGGGACAGGGTACAATGAGCAGTTCTTC.

This clone was found a few times. This sequence joins TRBV19 and TRBJ1-2, with TRBD1 matching 8 bases. The length of the CDR3 is 11 residues. Losses at the gene ends were 11 bases for V and 1 base for J; bases not matched to a gene: 0. Germline V gene sequence: CDR1 LNHDA, CDR2 SQIVND (reference sequence). CDR3 in DNA: TGTGCCGGACAGGGTAACTATGGCTACACCTTC. This encodes CAGQGNYGYTF. Drawing the rest from reference TRBV19 and TRBJ1-2, the complete variable domain is DGGITQSPKYLFRKEGQNVTLSCEQNLNHDAMYWYRQDPGQGLRLIYYSQIVNDFQKGDIAEGYSVSREKKESFPLTVTSAQKNPTAFYLCAGQGNYGYTFGSGTRLTVV.

This clone came up a few times. V is TRBV27 and J is TRBJ2-5; D call uncertain. Germline V CDR1 and CDR2: MNHEY, SMNVEV (reference sequence). The CDR3 is 13 residues long. V gave up 3 bases and J gave up 0 bases, with 5 bases separating them. The CDR3 protein is CASSFQYQETQYF. The DNA for the CDR3 is TGTGCCAGCAGTTTCCAGTACCAAGAGACCCAGTACTTC.

The chain is built from TRBV4-2 and TRBJ2-3; no clear D. CDR3 size: 14 residues. The ends were cut back, 4 bases at V and 4 bases at J, with 12 bases in the middle. The germline V gene encodes CDR1 LGHNA and CDR2 YNFKEQ. The CDR3 here is CASSPLSNADTQYF. CDR3 DNA sequence: TGTGCCAGCAGCCCCCTCAGTAACGCAGATACGCAGTATTTT.

The chain carries TRBV7-3 and TRBJ2-7, with TRBD2 identical over 9 bases. From germline, CDR1 is SGHTA and CDR2 FQGTGA. The V gene end was trimmed by 1 base and the J gene end by 2 bases; junction bases not matched to a gene: 6. The CDR3 consists of 16 residues. The CDR3 loop reads CASSLNGASGAYEQYF. The CDR3 region has the DNA TGTGCCAGCAGCTTAAATGGGGCTAGCGGGGCCTACGAGCAGTACTTC.

This chain links TRBV29-1 with TRBJ2-3; 8 positions match TRBD2. This CDR3 is built from 12 residues. The ends lost 6 bases at V and 9 bases at J; junction bases unmatched: 8. Germline CDR1 and CDR2: SQVTM and ANQGSEA. This CDR3 is CSVGGGAGTQYF. For the CDR3, the DNA is TGCAGCGTCGGGGGGGGAGCAGGCACGCAGTATTTT.

This chain connects TRBV11-2 to TRBJ2-7, with TRBD2 identical over 7 bases. The trim removed 5 bases at V and 5 bases at J, leaving 9 bases unmatched. Germline V gives CDR1 SGHAT, CDR2 FQNNGV. The CDR3 is made up of 14 amino acids. The CDR3 loop is CASSVSSLADEQYF. CDR3 nucleotide sequence: TGTGCCAGCAGCGTATCCTCTCTAGCGGACGAGCAGTACTTC. The full variable domain, its missing parts supplied by reference TRBV11-2 and TRBJ2-7, is EAGVAQSPRYKIIEKRQSVAFWCNPISGHATLYWYQQILGQGPKLLIQFQNNGVVDDSQLPKDRFSAERLKGVDSTLKIQPAKLEDSAVYLCASSVSSLADEQYFGPGTRLTVT.

V is TRBV14 and J is TRBJ1-1, with a weak D call TRBD1 (6 bases). Between the trimmed V and J ends, which lost 5 bases and 8 bases, there was a span of 12 bases. The CDR3 runs 12 residues. Per the germline V gene, CDR1 is SGHDN and CDR2 is FVKESK. CDR3 amino acids: CASSRQGFEAFF. DNA of the CDR3: TGTGCCAGCAGCAGGCAGGGGTTCGAAGCTTTCTTT.

For this clone: One end of the junction does not line up with germline, which may come from a read error. The chain employs TRBV7-8 and TRBJ2-7, with 7 nucleotides matching TRBD2. The CDR3 loop spans 13 amino acids. CDR1 is SGHVS and CDR2 is FQNEAQ in the germline V gene. The CDR3 DNA reads TGTGCCAGCAGCAAGCGGGACTCCCACGAGCAGTACTTC. Amino acid sequence: CASSKRDSHEQYF.

This rearrangement joins TRBV9 to TRBJ2-1; TRBD1 matches at 8 bases. Germline CDR1 and CDR2: SGDLS and YYNGEE. There are 15 residues in the CDR3. Germline trimming cut 0 bases from V and 3 bases from J; bases unmatched to any gene: 2. The DNA of the CDR3 is TGTGCCAGCAGCGTAGCAACAGGGGGCTACAATGAGCAGTTCTTC. Protein: CASSVATGGYNEQFF.